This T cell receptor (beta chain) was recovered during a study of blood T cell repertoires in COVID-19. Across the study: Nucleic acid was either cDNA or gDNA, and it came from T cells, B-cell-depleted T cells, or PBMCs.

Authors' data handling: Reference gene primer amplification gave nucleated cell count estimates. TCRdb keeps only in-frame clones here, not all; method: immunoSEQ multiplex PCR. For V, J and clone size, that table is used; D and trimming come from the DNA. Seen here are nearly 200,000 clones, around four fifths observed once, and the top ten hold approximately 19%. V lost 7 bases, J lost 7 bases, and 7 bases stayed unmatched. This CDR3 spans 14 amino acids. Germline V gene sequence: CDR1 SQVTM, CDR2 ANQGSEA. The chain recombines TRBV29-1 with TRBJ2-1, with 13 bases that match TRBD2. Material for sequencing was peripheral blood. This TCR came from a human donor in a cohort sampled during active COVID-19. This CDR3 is CSAVGLAGVNEQFF. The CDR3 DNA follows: TGCAGCGCCGTCGGACTAGCGGGAGTAAATGAGCAGTTCTTC.